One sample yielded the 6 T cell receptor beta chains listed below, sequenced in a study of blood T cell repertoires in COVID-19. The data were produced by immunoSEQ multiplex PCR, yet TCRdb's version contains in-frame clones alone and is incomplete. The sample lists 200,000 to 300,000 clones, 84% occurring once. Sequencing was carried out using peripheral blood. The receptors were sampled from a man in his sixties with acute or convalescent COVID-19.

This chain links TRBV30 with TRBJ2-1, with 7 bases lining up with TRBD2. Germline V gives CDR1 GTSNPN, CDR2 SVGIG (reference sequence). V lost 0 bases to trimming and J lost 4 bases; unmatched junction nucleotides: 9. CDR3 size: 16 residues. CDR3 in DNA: TGTGCCTGGAGTGTACCTAGGCGGGGGAGGTACAATGAGCAGTTCTTC. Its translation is CAWSVPRRGRYNEQFF.

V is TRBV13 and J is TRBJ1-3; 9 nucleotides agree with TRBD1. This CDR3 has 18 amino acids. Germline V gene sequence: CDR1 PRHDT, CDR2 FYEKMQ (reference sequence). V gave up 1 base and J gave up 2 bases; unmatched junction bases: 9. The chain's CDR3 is CASSLDLRDRVPGNTIYF. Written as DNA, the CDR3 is TGTGCCAGCAGCTTAGATCTCCGGGACAGGGTTCCTGGAAACACCATATATTTT.

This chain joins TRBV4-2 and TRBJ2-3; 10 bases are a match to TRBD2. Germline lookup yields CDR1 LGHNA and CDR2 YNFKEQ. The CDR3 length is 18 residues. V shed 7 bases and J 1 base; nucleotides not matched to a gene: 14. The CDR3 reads CASKLEASGRTGTDTQYF. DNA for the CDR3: TGTGCCAGCAAACTCGAAGCTAGCGGGAGAACCGGCACAGATACGCAGTATTTT.

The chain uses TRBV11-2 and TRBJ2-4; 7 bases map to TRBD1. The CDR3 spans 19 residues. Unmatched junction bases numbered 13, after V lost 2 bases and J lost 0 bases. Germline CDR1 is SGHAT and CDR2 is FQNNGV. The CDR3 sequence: CASSLFLEAGGTAKNIQYF. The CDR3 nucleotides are TGTGCCAGCAGCTTATTTCTAGAAGCAGGGGGTACAGCCAAAAACATTCAGTACTTC.

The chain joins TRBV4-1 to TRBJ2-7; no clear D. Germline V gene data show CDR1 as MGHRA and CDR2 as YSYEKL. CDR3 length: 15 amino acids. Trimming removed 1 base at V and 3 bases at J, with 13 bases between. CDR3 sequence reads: CASSQAAEPVYEQYF. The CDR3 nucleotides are TGCGCCAGCAGCCAAGCTGCGGAGCCCGTCTACGAGCAGTACTTC.

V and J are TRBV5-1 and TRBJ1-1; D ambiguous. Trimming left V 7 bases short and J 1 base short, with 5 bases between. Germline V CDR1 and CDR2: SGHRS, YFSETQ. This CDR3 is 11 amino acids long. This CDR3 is CASAKNTEAFF. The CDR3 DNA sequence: TGCGCCAGCGCGAAGAACACTGAAGCTTTCTTT.